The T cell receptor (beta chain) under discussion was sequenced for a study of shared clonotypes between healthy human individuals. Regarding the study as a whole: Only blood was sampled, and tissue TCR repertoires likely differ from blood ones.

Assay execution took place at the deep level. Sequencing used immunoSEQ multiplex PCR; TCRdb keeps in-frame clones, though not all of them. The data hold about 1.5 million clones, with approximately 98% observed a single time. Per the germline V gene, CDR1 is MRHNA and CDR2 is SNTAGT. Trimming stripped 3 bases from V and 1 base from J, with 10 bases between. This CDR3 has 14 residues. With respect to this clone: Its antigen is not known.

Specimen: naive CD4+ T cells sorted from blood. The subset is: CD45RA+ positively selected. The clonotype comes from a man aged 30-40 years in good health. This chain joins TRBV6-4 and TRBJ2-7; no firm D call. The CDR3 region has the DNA TGTGCCAGCAGTGAGGAAGAAGGATCCTACGAGCAGTACTTC. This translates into CASSEEEGSYEQYF.